The sequence of this TCR beta chain was determined in a study of T cell repertoires in cytomegalovirus infection. Regarding this clonotype: The antigen is undetermined.

The ends lost 5 bases at V and 5 bases at J; junction bases unmatched: 6. Germline-derived CDR1 and CDR2 are SEHNR and FQNEAQ (reference sequence). The CDR3 has 14 amino acids. TCRdb passed the reads through MiXCR, listing each CDR3 protein once. This sample yields more than 250,000 distinct CDR3 sequences, of which roughly 25% are seen a single time; 13% belongs to the top ten. This receptor was taken from a human donor in good health (CMV status not recorded). Some clones in this sample may be carry-over from other donors' samples. This sample comprised cultured PBMCs, obtained from culture after CMV antigen stimulation. This chain connects TRBV7-9 to TRBJ2-5; 9 bases are a match to TRBD1. The CDR3 protein is CASSTRDRVETQYF. DNA of the CDR3: TGTGCCAGCAGCACTCGGGACAGGGTGGAGACCCAGTACTTC. Together with reference TRBV7-9 and TRBJ2-5, the CDR3 gives the full variable domain: DTGVSQNPRHKITKRGQNVTFRCDPISEHNRLYWYRQTLGQGPEFLTYFQNEAQLEKSRLLSDRFSAERPKGSFSTLEIQRTEQGDSAMYLCASSTRDRVETQYFGPGTRLLVL.